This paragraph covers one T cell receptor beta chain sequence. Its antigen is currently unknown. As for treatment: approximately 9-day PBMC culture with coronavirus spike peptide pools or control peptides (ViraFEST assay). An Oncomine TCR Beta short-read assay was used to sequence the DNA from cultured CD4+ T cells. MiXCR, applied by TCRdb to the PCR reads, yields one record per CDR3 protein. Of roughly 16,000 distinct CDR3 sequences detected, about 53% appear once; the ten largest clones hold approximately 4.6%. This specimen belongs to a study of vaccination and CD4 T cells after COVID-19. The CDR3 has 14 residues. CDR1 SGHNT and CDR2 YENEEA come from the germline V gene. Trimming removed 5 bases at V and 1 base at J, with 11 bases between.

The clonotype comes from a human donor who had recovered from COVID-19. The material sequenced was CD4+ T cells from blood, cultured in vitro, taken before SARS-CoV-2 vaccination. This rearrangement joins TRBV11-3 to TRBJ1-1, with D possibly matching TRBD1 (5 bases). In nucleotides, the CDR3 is TGTGCCAGCAGCGTCGGACAATCGAACACTGAAGCTTTCTTT. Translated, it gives CASSVGQSNTEAFF.